This paragraph covers one T cell receptor (beta chain) sequence. Which antigen it targets is not known. Base qualities were left out, and no much larger clone turns up one base away. CDR1 and CDR2 are drawn from the germline V gene (reference sequence): GTSNPN, SVGIG. Cut back by 2 bases and 2 bases, the V and J ends lie 10 bases apart. The CDR3 holds 14 amino acids from the cysteine to the phenylalanine. Solely the CDR3 DNA is kept, with 42 bases framed from the first base. TCRbeta CDR3 regions were amplified from genomic DNA using the immunoSEQ Assay, a bias-controlled multiplex PCR. The original pipeline was this. Within the assay, amplification of reference gene primers was used to estimate how many nucleated cells each sample contained. To quantify the absolute abundance of each unique TCRbeta CDR3 rearrangement, sequence reads were collapsed and filtered. For each sample, productive Simpson clonality was calculated by taking the square root of Simpson's diversity index across productive rearrangements. This is the immuneACCESS table as TCRdb keeps it, with only in-frame sequences that have V and J called. A part of the clones is gone; compared with another copy, unresolved V genes explain less than half, and the rest is unexplained. For V, J and clone size, that table is used; D and trimming come from the DNA. In this sample the table shows 200,000 to 250,000 clones, 85% of which occur a single time. About 2.4% of the sample rests with the top ten.

The data derive from a study of blood T cell repertoires in COVID-19 (TCRdb year 2020). About the investigation overall: Samples covering the acute and convalescent phases of COVID-19 were provided by collaborators in the United States, Italy and Spain. The prospective study material was composed of cDNA or gDNA derived from T cells, B-cell-depleted T cells, or PBMCs. Deeply sampled blood TCRbeta repertoires from subjects exposed to, actively infected with, or recovered from COVID-19 were included in the dataset. A freely available public database, intended as a resource for researchers studying the immune response to SARS-CoV-2, is where the repertoires were released. The samples were drawn from two sources: the first 160 participants of the ongoing ImmuneRACE study, and 1,254 subjects contributed by 6 global collaborators. Nearly every sample came with metadata listing a de-identified subject ID, COVID-19 status, age in years and sex. Where available, HLA class I and class II types were obtained from metadata supplied by the sample provider rather than from assay-based typing. Paper-wide results and their limitations: How much clinical and demographic metadata was included differed by source and by participant, and the metadata was provided uncurated.

One collaborating source in Seattle enrolled patients during active infection and followed them longitudinally through the course of disease. Each collaborating institution followed its own protocols to collect whole blood in K2EDTA tubes. Collaborator samples were shipped for TCRbeta analysis as frozen whole blood, isolated PBMCs, or DNA extracted from either sample type. Specimen: peripheral blood. The chain is assembled from TRBV30 and TRBJ1-3; no D gene call is confident. This TCR came from a woman in her 70s with COVID-19, enrolled during active disease. The CDR3 region: CAWSRRSTGNTIYF. The DNA sequence is as follows: TGTGCCTGGAGTCGGAGGAGTACTGGAAACACCATATATTTT.